This TCR beta chain was identified during a study of blood T cell repertoires in COVID-19. Study-level background: The origin of the acute and convalescent COVID-19 samples was the United States, Italy and Spain. Sources were T cells, B-cell-depleted T cells, or PBMCs; the material itself was cDNA or gDNA.

In the study's own analysis: Cell counts per sample came from amplifying reference gene primers. TCRdb's copy holds only in-frame clones and misses some; the assay was immunoSEQ multiplex PCR. From that table come the V and J calls and clone size; the DNA was used to work out D and trimming. Among some 83,000 clones listed, roughly 84% were seen once. This CDR3 has 16 residues. Trimming removed 3 bases at V and 6 bases at J, with 20 bases between. Germline CDR1 SGHTA, CDR2 FQGNSA. The TCR comes from a man aged 45-65 years with acute or convalescent COVID-19. The specimen sequenced was peripheral blood. V and J are TRBV7-2 and TRBJ1-1, with a possible D match to TRBD1 (6 bases). The CDR3 DNA reads as TGTGCCAGCAGCTTCGAGATGGGCAGGGGATTTCCTGAAGCTTTCTTT. This translates into CASSFEMGRGFPEAFF.